In its sample, the clone carrying this T cell receptor (beta chain) was seen a few times. V was clipped by 5 bases and J by 7 bases; unmatched bases: 5. The CDR3 contains 13 residues. CDR1 and CDR2 (germline): SGHTA, FQGNSA. This entry is derived from a study of identical twins. TCRdb re-derived calls from the 5' RACE reads in MiXCR, one entry per CDR3 protein. The sample has about 890,000 distinct CDR3 sequences, 9% to 15% seen once. Separately, the same data were catalogued under a study of yellow fever vaccine responses in identical twins.

This clonotype originated in a woman between 18 and 29 years old in good health. The specimen was PBMCs. This chain connects TRBV7-2 to TRBJ2-1; 7 bases match TRBD2. The CDR3 DNA reads as TGTGCCAGCAGCACGGTGGGGGGGAATGAGCAGTTCTTC. Its protein is CASSTVGGNEQFF.